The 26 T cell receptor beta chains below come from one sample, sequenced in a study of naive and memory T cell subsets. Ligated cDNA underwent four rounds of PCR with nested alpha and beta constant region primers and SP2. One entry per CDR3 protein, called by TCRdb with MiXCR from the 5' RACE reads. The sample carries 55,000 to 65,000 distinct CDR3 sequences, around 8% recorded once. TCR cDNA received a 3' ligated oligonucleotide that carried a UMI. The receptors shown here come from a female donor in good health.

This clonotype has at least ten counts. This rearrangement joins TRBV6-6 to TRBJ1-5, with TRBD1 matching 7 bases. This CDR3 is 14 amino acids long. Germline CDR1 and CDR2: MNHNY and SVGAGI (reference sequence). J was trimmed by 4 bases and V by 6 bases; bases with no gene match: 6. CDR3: CASRKGQTNQPQHF. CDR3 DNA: TGTGCCAGCAGAAAGGGACAGACTAATCAGCCCCAGCATTTT.

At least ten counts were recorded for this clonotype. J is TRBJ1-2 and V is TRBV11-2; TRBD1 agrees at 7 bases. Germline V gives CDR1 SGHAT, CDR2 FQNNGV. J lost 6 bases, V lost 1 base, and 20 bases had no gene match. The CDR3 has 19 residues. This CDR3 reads CASSLVFFDPDRAKNGYTF. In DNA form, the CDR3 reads TGTGCCAGCAGCTTAGTCTTTTTTGATCCCGACAGGGCAAAAAATGGCTACACCTTC.

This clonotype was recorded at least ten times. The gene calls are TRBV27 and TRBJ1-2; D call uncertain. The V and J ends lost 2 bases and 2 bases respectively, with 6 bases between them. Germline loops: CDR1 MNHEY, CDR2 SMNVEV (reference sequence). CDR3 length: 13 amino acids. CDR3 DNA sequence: TGTGCCAGCAGTTTACGGGGAAACTATGGCTACACCTTC. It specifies CASSLRGNYGYTF.

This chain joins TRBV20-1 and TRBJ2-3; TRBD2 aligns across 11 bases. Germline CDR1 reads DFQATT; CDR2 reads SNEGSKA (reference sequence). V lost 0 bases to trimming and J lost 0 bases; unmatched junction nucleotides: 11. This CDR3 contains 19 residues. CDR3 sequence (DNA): TGCAGTGCTAGAGATCGTTTTGCTAGCGGGGGGTTAAGCACAGATACGCAGTATTTT. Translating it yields CSARDRFASGGLSTDTQYF.

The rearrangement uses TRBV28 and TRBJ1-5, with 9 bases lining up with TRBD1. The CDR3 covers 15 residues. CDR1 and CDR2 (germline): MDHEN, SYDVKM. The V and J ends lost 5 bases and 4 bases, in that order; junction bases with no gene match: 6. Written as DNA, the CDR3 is TGTGCCAGCAGTCCTGAGGGACAGGGTAATCAGCCCCAGCATTTT. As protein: CASSPEGQGNQPQHF.

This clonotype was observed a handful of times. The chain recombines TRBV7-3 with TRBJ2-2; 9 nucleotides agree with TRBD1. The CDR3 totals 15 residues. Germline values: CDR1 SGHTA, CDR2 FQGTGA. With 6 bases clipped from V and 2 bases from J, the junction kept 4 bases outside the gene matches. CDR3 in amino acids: CASRSGQGNTGELFF. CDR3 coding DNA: TGTGCCAGCAGATCGGGACAGGGAAACACCGGGGAGCTGTTTTTT.

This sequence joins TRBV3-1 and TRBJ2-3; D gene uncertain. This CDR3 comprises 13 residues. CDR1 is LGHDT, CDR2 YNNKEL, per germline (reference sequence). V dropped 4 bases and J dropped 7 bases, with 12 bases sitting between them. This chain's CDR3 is CASSLKSANTQYF. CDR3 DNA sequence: TGTGCCAGCAGCCTAAAGTCGGCCAATACGCAGTATTTT.

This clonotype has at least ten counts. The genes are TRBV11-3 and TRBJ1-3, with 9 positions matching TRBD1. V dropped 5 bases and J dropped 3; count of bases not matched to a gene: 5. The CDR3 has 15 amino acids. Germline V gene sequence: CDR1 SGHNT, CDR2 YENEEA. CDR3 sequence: CASSAQGADGNTIYF. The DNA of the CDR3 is TGTGCCAGCAGCGCACAGGGGGCGGATGGAAACACCATATATTTT. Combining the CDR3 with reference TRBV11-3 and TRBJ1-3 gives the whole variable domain EAGVVQSPRYKIIEKKQPVAFWCNPISGHNTLYWYLQNLGQGPELLIRYENEEAVDDSQLPKDRFSAERLKGVDSTLKIQPAELGDSAVYLCASSAQGADGNTIYFGEGSWLTVV.

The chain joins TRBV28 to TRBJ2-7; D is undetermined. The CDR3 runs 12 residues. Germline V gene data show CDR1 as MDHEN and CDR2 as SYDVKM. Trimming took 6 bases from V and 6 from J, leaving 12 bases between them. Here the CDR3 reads CASRQRRFEQYF. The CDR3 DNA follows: TGTGCCAGCAGACAGAGGCGGTTCGAGCAGTACTTC.

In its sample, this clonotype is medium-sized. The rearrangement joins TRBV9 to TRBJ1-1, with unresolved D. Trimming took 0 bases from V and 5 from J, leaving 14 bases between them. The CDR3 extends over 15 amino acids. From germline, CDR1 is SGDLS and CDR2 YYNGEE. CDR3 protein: CASSVVRSGGTEAFF. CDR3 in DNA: TGTGCCAGCAGCGTAGTGCGGTCCGGAGGGACTGAAGCTTTCTTT.

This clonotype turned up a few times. CDR3 nucleotide sequence: TGTGCCTGGAACTGGGAGTGGTACAATGAGCAGTTCTTC. This encodes CAWNWEWYNEQFF. The chain uses TRBV30 and TRBJ2-1; possible D gene TRBD2, 5 bases. The CDR3 consists of 13 residues. The germline V gene has CDR1 GTSNPN and CDR2 SVGIG (reference sequence). V was trimmed by 4 bases and J by 4 bases, leaving 11 bases between them.

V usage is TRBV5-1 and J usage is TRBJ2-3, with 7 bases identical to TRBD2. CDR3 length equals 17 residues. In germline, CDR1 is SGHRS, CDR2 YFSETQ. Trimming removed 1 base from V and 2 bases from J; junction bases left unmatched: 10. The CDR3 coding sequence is TGCGCCAGCAGCTTGATTTCTTCGGGGGGTCCCACAGATACGCAGTATTTT. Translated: CASSLISSGGPTDTQYF.

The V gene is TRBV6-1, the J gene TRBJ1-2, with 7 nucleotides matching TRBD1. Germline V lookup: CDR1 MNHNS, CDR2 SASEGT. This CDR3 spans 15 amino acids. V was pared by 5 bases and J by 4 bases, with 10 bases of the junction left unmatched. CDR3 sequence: CASSPHPGQFYGYTF. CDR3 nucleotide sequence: TGTGCCAGCAGTCCTCACCCGGGACAGTTCTATGGCTACACCTTC.

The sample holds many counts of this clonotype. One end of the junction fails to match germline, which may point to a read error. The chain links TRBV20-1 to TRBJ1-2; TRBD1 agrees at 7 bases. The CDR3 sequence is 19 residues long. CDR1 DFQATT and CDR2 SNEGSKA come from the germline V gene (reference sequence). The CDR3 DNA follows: TGCAGTGCCAGAGGGGGCTGGCTTGACTCAAGGGGACTGATGTATGGCTACACCTTC. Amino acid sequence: CSARGGWLDSRGLMYGYTF.

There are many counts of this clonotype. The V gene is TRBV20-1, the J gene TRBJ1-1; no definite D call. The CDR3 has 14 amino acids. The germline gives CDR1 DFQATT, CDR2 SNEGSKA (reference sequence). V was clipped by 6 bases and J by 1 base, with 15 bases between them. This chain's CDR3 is CSAAPITRNTEAFF. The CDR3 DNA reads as TGCAGTGCGGCCCCGATTACAAGGAACACTGAAGCTTTCTTT.

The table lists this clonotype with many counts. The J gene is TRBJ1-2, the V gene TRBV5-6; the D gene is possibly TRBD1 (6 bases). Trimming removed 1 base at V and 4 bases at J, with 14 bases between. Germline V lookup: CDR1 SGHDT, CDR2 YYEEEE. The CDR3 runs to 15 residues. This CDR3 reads CASSLRGATIYGYTF. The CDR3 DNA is TGTGCCAGCAGCTTGAGGGGGGCTACAATCTATGGCTACACCTTC. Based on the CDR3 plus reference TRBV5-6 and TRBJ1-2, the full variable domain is DAGVTQSPTHLIKTRGQQVTLRCSPKSGHDTVSWYQQALGQGPQFIFQYYEEEERQRGNFPDRFSGHQFPNYSSELNVNALLLGDSALYLCASSLRGATIYGYTFGSGTRLTVV.

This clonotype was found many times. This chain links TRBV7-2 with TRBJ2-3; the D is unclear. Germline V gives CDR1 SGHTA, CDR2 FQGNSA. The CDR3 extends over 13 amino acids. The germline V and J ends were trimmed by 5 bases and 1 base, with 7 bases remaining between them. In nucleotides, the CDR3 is TGTGCCAGCAGCCCCGAAGGCACAGATACGCAGTATTTT. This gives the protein CASSPEGTDTQYF.

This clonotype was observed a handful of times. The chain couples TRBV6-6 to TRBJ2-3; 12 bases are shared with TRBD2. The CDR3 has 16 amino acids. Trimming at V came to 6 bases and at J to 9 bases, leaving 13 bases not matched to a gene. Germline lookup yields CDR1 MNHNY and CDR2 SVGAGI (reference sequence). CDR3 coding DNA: TGTGCCAGCAGCACAGGACTAGCGGGAATTCAACTAACGCAGTATTTT. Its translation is CASSTGLAGIQLTQYF.

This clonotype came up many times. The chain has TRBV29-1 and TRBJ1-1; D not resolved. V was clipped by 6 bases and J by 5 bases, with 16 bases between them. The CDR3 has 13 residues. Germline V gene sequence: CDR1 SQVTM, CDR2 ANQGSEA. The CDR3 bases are TGCAGCGTCCCTAATTTGGCGGGAACTGAAGCTTTCTTT. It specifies CSVPNLAGTEAFF.

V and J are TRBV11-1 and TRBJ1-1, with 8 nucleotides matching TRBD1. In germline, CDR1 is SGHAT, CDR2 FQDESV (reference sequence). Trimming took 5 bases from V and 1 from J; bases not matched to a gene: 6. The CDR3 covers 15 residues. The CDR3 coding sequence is TGTGCCAGCAGCCCTCGGACAGGGAGGAACACTGAAGCTTTCTTT. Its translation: CASSPRTGRNTEAFF.

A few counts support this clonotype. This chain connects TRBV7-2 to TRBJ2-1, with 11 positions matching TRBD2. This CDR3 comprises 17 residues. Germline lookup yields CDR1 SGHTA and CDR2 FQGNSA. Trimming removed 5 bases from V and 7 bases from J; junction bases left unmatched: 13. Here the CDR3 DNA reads TGTGCCAGCAGCCGCGTCAATAGCGGGAGGGGAGGTAATGAGCAGTTCTTC. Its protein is CASSRVNSGRGGNEQFF.

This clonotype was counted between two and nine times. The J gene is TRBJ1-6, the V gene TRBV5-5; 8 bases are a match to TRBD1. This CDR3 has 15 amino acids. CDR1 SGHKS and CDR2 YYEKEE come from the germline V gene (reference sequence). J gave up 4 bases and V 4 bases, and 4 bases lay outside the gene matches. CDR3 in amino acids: CASSPGQGYNSPLHF. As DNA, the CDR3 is TGTGCCAGCAGCCCCGGACAGGGATATAATTCACCCCTCCACTTT.

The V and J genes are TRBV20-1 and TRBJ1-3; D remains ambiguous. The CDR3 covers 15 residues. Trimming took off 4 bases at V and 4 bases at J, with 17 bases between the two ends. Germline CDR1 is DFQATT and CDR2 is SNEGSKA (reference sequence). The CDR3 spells CSATPALLGGNTIYF. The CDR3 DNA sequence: TGCAGTGCTACCCCGGCCCTCCTAGGGGGAAACACCATATATTTT.

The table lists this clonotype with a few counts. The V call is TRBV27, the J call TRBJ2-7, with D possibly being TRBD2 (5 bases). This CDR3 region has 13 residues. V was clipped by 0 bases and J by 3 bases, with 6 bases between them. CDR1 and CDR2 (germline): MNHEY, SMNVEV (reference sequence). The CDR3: CASSLSRDYEQYF. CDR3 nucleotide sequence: TGTGCCAGCAGTTTATCGAGGGACTACGAGCAGTACTTC.

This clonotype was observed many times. The CDR3 reads CASSAPLAGGHEQFF. The CDR3 coding sequence is TGTGCCAGCAGCGCCCCGCTAGCGGGGGGACATGAGCAGTTCTTC. The J gene is TRBJ2-1, the V gene TRBV9; TRBD2 agrees at 11 bases. J gave up 8 bases and V 3 bases, and 7 bases lay outside the gene matches. CDR1 SGDLS and CDR2 YYNGEE come from the germline V gene. This CDR3 is built from 15 residues. The whole variable domain, remainder taken from reference TRBV9 and TRBJ2-1, is DSGVTQTPKHLITATGQRVTLRCSPRSGDLSVYWYQQSLDQGLQFLIQYYNGEERAKGNILERFSAQQFPDLHSELNLSSLELGDSALYFCASSAPLAGGHEQFFGPGTRLTVL.

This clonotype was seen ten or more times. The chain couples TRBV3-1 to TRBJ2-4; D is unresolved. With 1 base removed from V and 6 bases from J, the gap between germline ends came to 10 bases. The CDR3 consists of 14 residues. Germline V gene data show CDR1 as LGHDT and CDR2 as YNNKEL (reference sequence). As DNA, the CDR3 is TGTGCCAGCAGCCAAGCGAGAGAGAGAAACATTCAGTACTTC. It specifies CASSQARERNIQYF.